Presented here are 5 T cell receptor beta chains from one specimen sequenced in a study of blood T cell repertoires in COVID-19. The protocol was immunoSEQ multiplex PCR, while the TCRdb copy is restricted to in-frame clones and leaves out a portion. The sample has approximately 110,000 clones; about four fifths are singletons. Material: peripheral blood. The receptor set was obtained from a woman between 65 and 79 years old with acute or convalescent COVID-19.

The V gene is TRBV9, the J gene TRBJ2-7, with 11 nucleotides matching TRBD2. Germline V gene sequence: CDR1 SGDLS, CDR2 YYNGEE. The CDR3 is 18 residues long. V dropped 0 bases and J dropped 3; count of bases not matched to a gene: 11. The CDR3 is CASSVGGTSGTLGYEQYF. In DNA form, the CDR3 reads TGTGCCAGCAGCGTAGGCGGGACTAGCGGTACTCTAGGCTACGAGCAGTACTTC.

This chain uses TRBV30 with TRBJ1-5; the D is unclear. The V end was cut by 0 bases, the J end by 4 bases, with 7 bases between. The CDR3 is 13 residues long. Germline assignment: CDR1 GTSNPN and CDR2 SVGIG (reference sequence). The CDR3 nucleotides read TGTGCCTGGAGTGTAAGGAGAAATCAGCCCCAGCATTTT. It translates to CAWSVRRNQPQHF. The complete variable domain, with remaining parts taken from reference TRBV30 and TRBJ1-5, reads SQTIHQWPATLVQPVGSPLSLECTVEGTSNPNLYWYRQAAGRGLQLLFYSVGIGQISSEVPQNLSASRPQDRQFILSSKKLLLSDSGFYLCAWSVRRNQPQHFGDGTRLSIL.

The chain couples TRBV20-1 to TRBJ1-1; D is possibly TRBD1 (5 bases). Germline-derived CDR1 and CDR2 are DFQATT and SNEGSKA (reference sequence). The CDR3 sequence is 15 residues long. The germline V and J ends were trimmed by 3 bases and 4 bases, with 18 bases remaining between them. The CDR3 DNA follows: TGCAGTGCTAGTAATCCAGGGCACGGGGGCACTGAAGCTTTCTTT. It codes for CSASNPGHGGTEAFF.

The chain employs TRBV5-1 and TRBJ2-7, with D perhaps TRBD2 (5 bases). CDR3 size: 11 residues. CDR1 and CDR2 from the germline V gene are SGHRS and YFSETQ. The V and J ends lost 6 bases and 6 bases respectively, with 10 bases between them. The CDR3: CASKRASEQYF. CDR3 nucleotides: TGCGCCAGCAAGAGGGCGAGCGAGCAGTACTTC.

This clone was seen more than once but under ten times. The V gene is TRBV14, the J gene TRBJ2-1; D unresolved. V lost 1 base, J lost 6 bases, and 10 bases lay in between. This CDR3 has 14 residues. The germline V gene encodes CDR1 SGHDN and CDR2 FVKESK. CDR3 loop: CASSQAQLINEQFF. The CDR3 nucleotides are TGTGCCAGCAGCCAAGCACAACTAATCAATGAGCAGTTCTTC.